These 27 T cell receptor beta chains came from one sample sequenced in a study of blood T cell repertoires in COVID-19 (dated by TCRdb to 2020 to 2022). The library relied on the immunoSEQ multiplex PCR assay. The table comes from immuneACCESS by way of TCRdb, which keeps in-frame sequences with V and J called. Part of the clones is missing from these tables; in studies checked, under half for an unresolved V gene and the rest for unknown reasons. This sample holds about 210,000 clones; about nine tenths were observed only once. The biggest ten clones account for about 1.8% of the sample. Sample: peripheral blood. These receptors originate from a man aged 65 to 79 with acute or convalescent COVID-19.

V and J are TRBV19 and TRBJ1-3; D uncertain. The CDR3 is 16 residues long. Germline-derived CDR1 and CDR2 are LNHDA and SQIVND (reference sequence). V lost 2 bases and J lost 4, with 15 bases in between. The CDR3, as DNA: TGTGCCAGTAGTATATACACGATCTCTTCCGGAAACACCATATATTTT. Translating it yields CASSIYTISSGNTIYF.

The CDR3 nucleotides read TGCGCCAGCAGCCAAGATTCGACGACTAGCGGCCACAATGAGCAGTTCTTC. This translates into CASSQDSTTSGHNEQFF. V and J are TRBV4-3 and TRBJ2-1; 9 bases match TRBD2. Germline V gene lookup returns CDR1 LGHNA and CDR2 YSLEER. V gave up 0 bases and J gave up 5 bases; unmatched junction bases: 8. The CDR3 contains 17 residues.

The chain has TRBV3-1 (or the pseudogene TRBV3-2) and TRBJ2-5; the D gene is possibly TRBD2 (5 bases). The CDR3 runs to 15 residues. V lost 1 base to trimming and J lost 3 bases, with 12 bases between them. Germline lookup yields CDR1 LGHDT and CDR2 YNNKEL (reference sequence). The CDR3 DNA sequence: TGTGCCAGCAGCCAAGTGCGTGACTACGAAGAGACCCAGTACTTC. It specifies CASSQVRDYEETQYF.

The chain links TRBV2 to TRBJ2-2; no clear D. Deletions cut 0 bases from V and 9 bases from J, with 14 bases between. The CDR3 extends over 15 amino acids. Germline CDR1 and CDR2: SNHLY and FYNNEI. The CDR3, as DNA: TGTGCCAGCAGTGAAGCTGGCATTCGAGGAAGGGAGCTGTTTTTT. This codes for CASSEAGIRGRELFF.

The CDR3 region has the DNA TGTGCCAGCAGCCCAGGGACAGGGAGCCAGACCCAGTACTTC. Translating it yields CASSPGTGSQTQYF. This chain joins TRBV9 and TRBJ2-5; 9 nucleotides match TRBD1. Germline assignment: CDR1 SGDLS and CDR2 YYNGEE. After removal of 4 bases from V and 6 bases from J, the junction contained 7 bases not matched to a gene. The CDR3 runs to 14 residues.

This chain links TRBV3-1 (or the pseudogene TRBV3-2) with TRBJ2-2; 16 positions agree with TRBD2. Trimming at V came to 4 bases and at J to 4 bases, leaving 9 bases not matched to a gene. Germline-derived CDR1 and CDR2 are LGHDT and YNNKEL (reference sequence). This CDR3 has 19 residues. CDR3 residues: CASSPTGTSGRAFTGELFF. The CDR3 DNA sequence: TGTGCCAGCAGCCCGACCGGGACTAGCGGGAGGGCCTTCACCGGGGAGCTGTTTTTT.

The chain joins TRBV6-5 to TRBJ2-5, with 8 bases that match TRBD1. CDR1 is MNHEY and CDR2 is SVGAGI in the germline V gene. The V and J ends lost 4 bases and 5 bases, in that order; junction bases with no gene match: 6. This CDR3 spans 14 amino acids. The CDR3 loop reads CASSSRQGRETQYF. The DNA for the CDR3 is TGTGCCAGCAGTTCACGACAGGGGCGGGAGACCCAGTACTTC.

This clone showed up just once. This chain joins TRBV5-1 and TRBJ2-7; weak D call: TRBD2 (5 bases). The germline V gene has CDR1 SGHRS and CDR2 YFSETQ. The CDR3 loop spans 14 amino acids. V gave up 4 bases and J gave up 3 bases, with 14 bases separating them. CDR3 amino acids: CASSVGSSYYEQYF. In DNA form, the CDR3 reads TGCGCCAGCAGCGTAGGGAGTTCCTACTACGAGCAGTACTTC.

The CDR3 loop is CASSPHKYEQYF. The CDR3 DNA reads TGTGCCAGCAGCCCCCACAAATACGAGCAGTACTTC. The chain uses TRBV7-8 and TRBJ2-7, with no clear D. CDR3 length equals 12 residues. Germline V gene sequence: CDR1 SGHVS, CDR2 FQNEAQ. Trimming removed 5 bases at V and 4 bases at J, with 9 bases between.

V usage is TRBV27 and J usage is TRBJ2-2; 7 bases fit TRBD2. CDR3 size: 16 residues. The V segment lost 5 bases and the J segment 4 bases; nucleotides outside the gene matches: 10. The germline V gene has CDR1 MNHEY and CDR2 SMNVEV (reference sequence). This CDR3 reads CASSREGAGRTGELFF. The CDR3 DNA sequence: TGTGCCAGCAGTCGAGAGGGAGCGGGACGCACCGGGGAGCTGTTTTTT.

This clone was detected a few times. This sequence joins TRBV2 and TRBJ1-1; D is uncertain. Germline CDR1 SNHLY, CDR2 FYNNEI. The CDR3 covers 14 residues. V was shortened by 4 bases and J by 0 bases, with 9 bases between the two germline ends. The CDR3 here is CASSALELNTEAFF. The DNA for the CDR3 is TGTGCCAGCAGTGCCCTAGAGTTGAACACTGAAGCTTTCTTT.

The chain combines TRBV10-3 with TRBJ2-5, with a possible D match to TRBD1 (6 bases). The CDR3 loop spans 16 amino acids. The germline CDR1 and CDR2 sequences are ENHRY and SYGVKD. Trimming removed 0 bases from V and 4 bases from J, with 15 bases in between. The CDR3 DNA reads TGTGCCATCAGTGAGTCAGGGGGAAGTTTAGGAGAGACCCAGTACTTC. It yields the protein CAISESGGSLGETQYF.

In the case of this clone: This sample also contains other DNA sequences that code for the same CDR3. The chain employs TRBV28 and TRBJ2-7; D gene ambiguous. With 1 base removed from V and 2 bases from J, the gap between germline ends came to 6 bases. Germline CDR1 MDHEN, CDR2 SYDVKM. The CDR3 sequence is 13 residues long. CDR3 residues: CASSLSGAYEQYF. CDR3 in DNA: TGTGCCAGCAGTTTATCCGGAGCCTACGAGCAGTACTTC.

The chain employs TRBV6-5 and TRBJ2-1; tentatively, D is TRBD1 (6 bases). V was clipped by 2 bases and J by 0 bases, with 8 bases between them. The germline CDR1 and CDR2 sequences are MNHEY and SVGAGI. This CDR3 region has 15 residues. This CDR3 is CASSYGQSSYNEQFF. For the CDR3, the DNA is TGTGCCAGCAGTTACGGACAGAGCTCCTACAATGAGCAGTTCTTC.

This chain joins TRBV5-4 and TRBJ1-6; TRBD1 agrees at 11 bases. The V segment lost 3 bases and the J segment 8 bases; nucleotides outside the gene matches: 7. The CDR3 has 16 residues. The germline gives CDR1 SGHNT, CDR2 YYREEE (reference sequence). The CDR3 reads CASSSGGQGAYSPLHF. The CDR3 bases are TGTGCCAGCAGCTCCGGTGGACAGGGGGCTTATTCACCCCTCCACTTT.

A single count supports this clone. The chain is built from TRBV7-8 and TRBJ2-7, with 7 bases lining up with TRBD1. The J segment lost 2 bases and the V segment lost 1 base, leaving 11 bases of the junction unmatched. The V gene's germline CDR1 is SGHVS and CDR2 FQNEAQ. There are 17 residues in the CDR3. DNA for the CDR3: TGTGCCAGCAGCTTAGTTGTCGGACAGGTCAAGCCCTACGAGCAGTACTTC. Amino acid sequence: CASSLVVGQVKPYEQYF.

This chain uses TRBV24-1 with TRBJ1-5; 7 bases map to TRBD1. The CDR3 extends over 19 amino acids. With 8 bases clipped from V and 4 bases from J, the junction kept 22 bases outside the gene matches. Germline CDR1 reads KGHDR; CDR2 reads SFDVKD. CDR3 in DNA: TGTGCCACCATACTCGCAAAGGGACAGATAACGAATCTTAATCAGCCCCAGCATTTT. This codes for CATILAKGQITNLNQPQHF.

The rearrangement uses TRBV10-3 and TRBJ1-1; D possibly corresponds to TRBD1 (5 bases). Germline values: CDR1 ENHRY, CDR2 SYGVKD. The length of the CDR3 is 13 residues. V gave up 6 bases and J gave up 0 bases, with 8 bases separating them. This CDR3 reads CAIRTDMNTEAFF. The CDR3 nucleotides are TGTGCCATCAGGACGGACATGAACACTGAAGCTTTCTTT.

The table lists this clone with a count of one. CDR3 residues: CASSSQGADTEAFF. The CDR3 nucleotides are TGCGCCAGCAGCTCACAGGGGGCGGACACTGAAGCTTTCTTT. The V call is TRBV5-1, the J call TRBJ1-1, with 9 bases identical to TRBD1. The junction had 3 bases not matched to a gene; V was cut back by 3 bases and J by 3 bases. CDR3 length: 14 amino acids. CDR1 is SGHRS and CDR2 is YFSETQ in the germline V gene.

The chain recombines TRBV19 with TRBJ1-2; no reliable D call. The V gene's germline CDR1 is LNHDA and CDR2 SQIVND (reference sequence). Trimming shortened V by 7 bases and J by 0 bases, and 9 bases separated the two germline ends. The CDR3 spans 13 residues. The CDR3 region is CASIGGANYGYTF. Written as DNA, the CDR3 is TGTGCCAGTATAGGCGGAGCTAACTATGGCTACACCTTC.

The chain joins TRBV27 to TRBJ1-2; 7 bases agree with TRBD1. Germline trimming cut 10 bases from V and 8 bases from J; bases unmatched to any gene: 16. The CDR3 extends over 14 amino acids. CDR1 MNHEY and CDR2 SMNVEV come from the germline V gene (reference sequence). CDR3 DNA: TGTGCCACCGCTGACAGGGAGAGGTCAGGAGGCTACACCTTC. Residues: CATADRERSGGYTF.

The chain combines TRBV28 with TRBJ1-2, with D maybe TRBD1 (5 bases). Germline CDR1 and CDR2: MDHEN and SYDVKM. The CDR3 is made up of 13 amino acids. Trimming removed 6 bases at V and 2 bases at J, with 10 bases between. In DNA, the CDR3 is TGTGCCAGCAGCTCGCGGGGGAACTATGGCTACACCTTC. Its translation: CASSSRGNYGYTF.

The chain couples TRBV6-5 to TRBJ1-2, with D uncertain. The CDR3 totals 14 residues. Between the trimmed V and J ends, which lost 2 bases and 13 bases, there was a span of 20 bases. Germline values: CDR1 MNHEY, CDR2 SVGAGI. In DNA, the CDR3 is TGTGCCAGCAGTTACCTCCTTGGGAGGGAACGTTGCACCTTC. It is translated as CASSYLLGRERCTF.

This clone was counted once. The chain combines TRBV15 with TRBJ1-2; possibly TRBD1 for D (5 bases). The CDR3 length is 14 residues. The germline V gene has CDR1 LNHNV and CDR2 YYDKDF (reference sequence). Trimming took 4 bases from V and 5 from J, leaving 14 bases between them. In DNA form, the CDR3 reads TGTGCCACCAGCACAGGTACAGGTAATTATGGCTACACCTTC. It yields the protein CATSTGTGNYGYTF.

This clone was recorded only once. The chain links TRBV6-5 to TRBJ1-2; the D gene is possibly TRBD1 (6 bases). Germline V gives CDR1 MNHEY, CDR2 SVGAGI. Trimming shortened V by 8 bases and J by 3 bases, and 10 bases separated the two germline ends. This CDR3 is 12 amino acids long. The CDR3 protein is CASVNRDYGYTF. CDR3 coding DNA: TGTGCCAGCGTTAACAGGGACTATGGCTACACCTTC.

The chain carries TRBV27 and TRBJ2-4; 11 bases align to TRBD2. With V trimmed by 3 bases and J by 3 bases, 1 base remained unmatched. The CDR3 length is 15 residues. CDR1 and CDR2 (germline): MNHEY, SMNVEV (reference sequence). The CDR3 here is CASSFTSGSKNIQYF. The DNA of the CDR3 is TGTGCCAGCAGTTTCACTAGCGGGAGCAAAAACATTCAGTACTTC.

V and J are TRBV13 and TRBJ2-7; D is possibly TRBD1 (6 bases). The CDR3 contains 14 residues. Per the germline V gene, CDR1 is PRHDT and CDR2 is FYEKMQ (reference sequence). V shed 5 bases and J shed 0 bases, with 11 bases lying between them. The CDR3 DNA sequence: TGTGCCAGCAGCCCGGACAGCCGCTCCTACGAGCAGTACTTC. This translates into CASSPDSRSYEQYF.